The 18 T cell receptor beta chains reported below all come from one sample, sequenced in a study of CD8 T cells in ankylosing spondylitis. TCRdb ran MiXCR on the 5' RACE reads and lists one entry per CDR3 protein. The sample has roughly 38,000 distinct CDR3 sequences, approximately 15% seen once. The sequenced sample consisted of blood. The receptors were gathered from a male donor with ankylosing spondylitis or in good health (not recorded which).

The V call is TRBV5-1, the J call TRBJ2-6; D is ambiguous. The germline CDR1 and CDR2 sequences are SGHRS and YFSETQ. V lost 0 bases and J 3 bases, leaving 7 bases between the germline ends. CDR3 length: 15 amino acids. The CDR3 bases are TGCGCCAGCAGCTTGGCTGGGGATGGGGCCAACGTCCTGACTTTC. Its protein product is CASSLAGDGANVLTF.

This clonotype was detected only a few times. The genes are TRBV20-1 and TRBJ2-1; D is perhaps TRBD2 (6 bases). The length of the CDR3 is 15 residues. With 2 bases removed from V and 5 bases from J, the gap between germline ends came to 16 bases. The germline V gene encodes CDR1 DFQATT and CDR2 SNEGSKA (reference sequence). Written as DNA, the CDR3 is TGCAGTGCTAGAAAACCAGCGGGCCCGAACAATGAGCAGTTCTTC. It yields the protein CSARKPAGPNNEQFF.

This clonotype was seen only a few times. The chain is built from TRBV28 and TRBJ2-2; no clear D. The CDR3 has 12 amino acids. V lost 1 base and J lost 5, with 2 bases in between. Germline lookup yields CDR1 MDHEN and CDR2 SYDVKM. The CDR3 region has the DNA TGTGCCAGCAGTTTATTTACCGGGGAGCTGTTTTTT. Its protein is CASSLFTGELFF.

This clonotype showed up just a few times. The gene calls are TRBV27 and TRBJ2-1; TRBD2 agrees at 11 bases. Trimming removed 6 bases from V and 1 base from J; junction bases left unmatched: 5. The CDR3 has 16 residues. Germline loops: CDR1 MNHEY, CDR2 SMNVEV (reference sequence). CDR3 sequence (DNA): TGTGCCAGCAGCAGAGGGACTAGCGGTTCCTACAATGAGCAGTTCTTC. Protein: CASSRGTSGSYNEQFF.

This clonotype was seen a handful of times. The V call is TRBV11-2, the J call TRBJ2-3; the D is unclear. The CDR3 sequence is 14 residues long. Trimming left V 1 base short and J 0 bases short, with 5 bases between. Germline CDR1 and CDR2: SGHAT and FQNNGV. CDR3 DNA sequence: TGTGCCAGCAGCTTAGGGTCTAGCACAGATACGCAGTATTTT. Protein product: CASSLGSSTDTQYF.

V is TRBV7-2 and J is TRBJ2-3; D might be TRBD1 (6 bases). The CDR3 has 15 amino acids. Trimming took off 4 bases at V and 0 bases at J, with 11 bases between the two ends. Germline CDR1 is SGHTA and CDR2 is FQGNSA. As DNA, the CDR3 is TGTGCCAGCAGCTCGGGACATCTTAGCACAGATACGCAGTATTTT. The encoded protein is CASSSGHLSTDTQYF.

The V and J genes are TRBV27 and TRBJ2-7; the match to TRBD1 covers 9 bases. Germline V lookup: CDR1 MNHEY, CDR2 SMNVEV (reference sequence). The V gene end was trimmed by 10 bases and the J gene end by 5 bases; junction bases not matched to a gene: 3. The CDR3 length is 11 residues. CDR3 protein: CATTGGNEQYF. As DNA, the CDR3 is TGTGCCACCACAGGGGGCAACGAGCAGTACTTC.

CDR3 coding DNA: TGTGCCAGCAGTTTGGGGGGGCTTGACAAAAACATTCAGTACTTC. Translated, it gives CASSLGGLDKNIQYF. The chain has TRBV28 and TRBJ2-4, with TRBD2 as a possible D gene (7 bases). This CDR3 is built from 15 residues. V lost 3 bases, J lost 3 bases, and 12 bases lay in between. CDR1 is MDHEN and CDR2 is SYDVKM in the germline V gene.

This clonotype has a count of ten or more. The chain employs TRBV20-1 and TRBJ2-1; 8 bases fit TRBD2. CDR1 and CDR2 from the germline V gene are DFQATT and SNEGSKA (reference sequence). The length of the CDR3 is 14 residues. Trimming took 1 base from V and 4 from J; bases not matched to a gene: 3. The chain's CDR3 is CSARGAGGYNEQFF. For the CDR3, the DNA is TGCAGTGCTAGAGGCGCGGGGGGATACAATGAGCAGTTCTTC.

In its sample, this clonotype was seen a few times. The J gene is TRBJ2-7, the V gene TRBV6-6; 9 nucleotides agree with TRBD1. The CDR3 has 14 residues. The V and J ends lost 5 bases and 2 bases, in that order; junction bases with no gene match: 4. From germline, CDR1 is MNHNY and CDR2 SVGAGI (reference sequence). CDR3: CASSIGQGPYEQYV. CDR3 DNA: TGTGCCAGCAGTATTGGACAGGGGCCCTACGAGCAGTACGTC.

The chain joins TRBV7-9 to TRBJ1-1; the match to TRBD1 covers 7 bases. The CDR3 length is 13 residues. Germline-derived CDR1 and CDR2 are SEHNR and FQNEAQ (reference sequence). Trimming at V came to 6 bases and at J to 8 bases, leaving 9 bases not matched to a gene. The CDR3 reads CASRPAQGEEAFF. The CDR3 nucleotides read TGTGCCAGCAGACCCGCCCAGGGGGAGGAAGCTTTCTTT.

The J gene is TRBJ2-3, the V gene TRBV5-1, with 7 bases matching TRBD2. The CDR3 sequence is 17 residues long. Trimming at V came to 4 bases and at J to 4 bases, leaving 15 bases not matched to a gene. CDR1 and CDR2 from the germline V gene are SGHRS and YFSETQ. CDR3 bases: TGCGCCAGCAGCAGGTCGCTCCAGCGGGGTCCCGCAGATACGCAGTATTTT. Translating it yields CASSRSLQRGPADTQYF.

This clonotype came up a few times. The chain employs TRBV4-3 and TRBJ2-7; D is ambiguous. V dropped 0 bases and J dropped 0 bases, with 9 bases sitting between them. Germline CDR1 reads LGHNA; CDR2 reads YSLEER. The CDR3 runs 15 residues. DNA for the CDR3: TGCGCCAGCAGCCAAGATGTCGTCATCTCCTACGAGCAGTACTTC. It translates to CASSQDVVISYEQYF.

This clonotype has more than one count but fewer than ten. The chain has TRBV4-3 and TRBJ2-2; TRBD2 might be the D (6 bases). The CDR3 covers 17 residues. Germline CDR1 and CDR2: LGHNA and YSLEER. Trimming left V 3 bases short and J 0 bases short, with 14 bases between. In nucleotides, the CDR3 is TGCGCCAGCAGCCAGGGTCGGGGACTCGCGAACACCGGGGAGCTGTTTTTT. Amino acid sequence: CASSQGRGLANTGELFF.

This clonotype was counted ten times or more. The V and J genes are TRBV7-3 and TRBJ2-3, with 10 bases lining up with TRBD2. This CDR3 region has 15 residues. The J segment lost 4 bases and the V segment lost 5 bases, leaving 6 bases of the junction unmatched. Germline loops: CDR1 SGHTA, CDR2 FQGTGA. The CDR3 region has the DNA TGTGCCAGCAGCCCTACGGGACTAGCGCCAGATACGCAGTATTTT. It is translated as CASSPTGLAPDTQYF.

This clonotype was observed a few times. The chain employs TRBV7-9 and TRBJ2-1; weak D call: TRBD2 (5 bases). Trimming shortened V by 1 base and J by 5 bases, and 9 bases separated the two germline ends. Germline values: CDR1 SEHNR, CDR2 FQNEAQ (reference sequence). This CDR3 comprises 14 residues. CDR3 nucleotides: TGTGCCAGCAGCTTAGGATCGGGAAACAATGAGCAGTTCTTC. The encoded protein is CASSLGSGNNEQFF.

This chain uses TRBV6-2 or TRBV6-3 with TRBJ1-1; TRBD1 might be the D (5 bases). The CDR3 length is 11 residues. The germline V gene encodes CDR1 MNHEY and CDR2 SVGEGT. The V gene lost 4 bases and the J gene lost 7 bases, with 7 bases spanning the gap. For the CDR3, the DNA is TGTGCCAGCAGTTTCGACAGTGAAGCTTTCTTT. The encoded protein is CASSFDSEAFF.

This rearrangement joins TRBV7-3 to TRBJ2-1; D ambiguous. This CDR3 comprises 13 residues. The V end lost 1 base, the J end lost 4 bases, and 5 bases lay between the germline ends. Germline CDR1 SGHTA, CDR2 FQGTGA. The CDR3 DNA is TGTGCCAGCAGCTTAAACTCGTACAATGAGCAGTTCTTC. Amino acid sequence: CASSLNSYNEQFF.